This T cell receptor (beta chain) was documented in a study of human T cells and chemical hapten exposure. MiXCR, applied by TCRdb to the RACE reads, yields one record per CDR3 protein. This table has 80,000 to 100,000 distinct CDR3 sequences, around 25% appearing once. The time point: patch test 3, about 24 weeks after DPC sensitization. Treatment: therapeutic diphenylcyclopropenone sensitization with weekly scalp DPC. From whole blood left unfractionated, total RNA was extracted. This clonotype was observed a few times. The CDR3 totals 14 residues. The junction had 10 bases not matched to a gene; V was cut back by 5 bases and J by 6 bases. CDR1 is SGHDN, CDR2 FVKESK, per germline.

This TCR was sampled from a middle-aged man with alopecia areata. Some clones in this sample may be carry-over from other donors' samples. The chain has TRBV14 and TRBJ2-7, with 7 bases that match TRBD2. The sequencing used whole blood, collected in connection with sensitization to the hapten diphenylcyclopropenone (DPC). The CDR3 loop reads CASSGGGPNGEQYF. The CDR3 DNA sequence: TGTGCCAGCAGCGGGGGAGGGCCTAACGGCGAGCAGTACTTC.